These T cell receptor beta chains were read from a single sample in a study of tumor-infiltrating lymphocytes in primary liver carcinoma. TCRdb fed the multiplex PCR reads into MiXCR, producing one record per CDR3 protein. The data show 20,000 to 25,000 distinct CDR3 sequences, with approximately 70% seen just once and 41% held by the top ten. Specimen: liver tumor tissue from sampling region 1. These TCRs come from a man in his forties with primary liver carcinoma and hepatitis B virus infection. Each CDR3 is given with its conserved first and last residue.

J gene	V gene	CDR3 protein
TRBJ2-7	TRBV19	CASSPASGAFYEQYF
TRBJ1-1	TRBV7-2	CASSSGLENTEAFF
TRBJ2-7	TRBV10-3	CVISEDGTYEQYF
TRBJ1-5	TRBV6-1	CASSEEEGRGGNQPQHF
TRBJ2-1	TRBV4-1	CASSQVTGRSSYNEQFF
TRBJ2-7	TRBV28	CAIRRQGTVYEQYF
TRBJ1-2	TRBV19	CASIGWLQEANYGYTF
-	TRBV6-5	CASSLNWDTDAQHF
TRBJ1-5	TRBV10-3	CDISEYEGGQPQHF
TRBJ1-5	TRBV5-6	CASSFRGGDQSQHF
TRBJ2-7	TRBV12-3/TRBV12-4	CASSMGIGGFYEQYF
TRBJ1-3	TRBV9	CAISRDTTYGNTIYF
TRBJ1-1	TRBV7-8	CASSPPRGNTEASF
TRBJ2-7	TRBV7-2	CANSAYSGGTSEQYF
TRBJ2-5	TRBV11-2	CVTSLARLVLGKKETQYF
TRBJ2-7	TRBV6-2/TRBV6-3	CASSYHLTTAYEQYF
TRBJ2-7	TRBV4-3	CATSQVRDTPYEQYF
TRBJ2-1	TRBV9	CASSPGTRDNEQFF
TRBJ1-2	TRBV6-1	CVSSGRVSSGYTF
TRBJ1-1	TRBV30	CAWSVHGGTGAFF